Following are 21 T cell receptor beta chains from one sample sequenced in a study of blood T cell repertoires in COVID-19. The protocol was immunoSEQ multiplex PCR, while the TCRdb copy is restricted to in-frame clones and leaves out a portion. The top ten clones hold around 5.9% of a sample with 50,000 to 60,000 clones, about four fifths of them seen once. Sample: peripheral blood. Source of these receptors: a human donor in a cohort sampled during active or convalescent COVID-19.

The rearrangement links TRBV11-3 to TRBJ2-7; TRBD1 matches at 7 bases. Looked up from germline, CDR1 is SGHNT and CDR2 is YENEEA. The V segment lost 4 bases and the J segment 4 bases; nucleotides outside the gene matches: 4. There are 13 residues in the CDR3. CDR3 region: CASSSGQSYEQYF. CDR3 nucleotides: TGTGCCAGCAGCTCGGGACAGTCATACGAGCAGTACTTC.

V and J are TRBV5-1 and TRBJ1-2; 7 bases align to TRBD1. The CDR3 is 17 residues long. Germline CDR1 reads SGHRS; CDR2 reads YFSETQ. V was pared by 3 bases and J by 6 bases, with 17 bases of the junction left unmatched. Here the CDR3 DNA reads TGCGCCAGCAGCTCGGAGGTCCGGCCGACAGGGCGTAATGGCTACACCTTC. It encodes CASSSEVRPTGRNGYTF.

This chain uses TRBV6-5 with TRBJ2-7, with D possibly TRBD2 on 7 matching bases. Germline V CDR1 and CDR2: MNHEY, SVGAGI. With 0 bases removed from V and 4 bases from J, the gap between germline ends came to 10 bases. CDR3 length equals 14 residues. For the CDR3, the DNA is TGTGCCAGCAGTTACTCGGGGGGGCAATACGAGCAGTACTTC. It translates to CASSYSGGQYEQYF.

The chain combines TRBV5-1 with TRBJ1-4; TRBD1 is a possible D gene (5 bases). The CDR3 contains 14 residues. Trimming removed 7 bases from V and 3 bases from J, with 13 bases in between. The germline gives CDR1 SGHRS, CDR2 YFSETQ. The CDR3 coding sequence is TGCGCCAGCCATATAGGACAATCTAATGAAAAACTGTTTTTT. It specifies CASHIGQSNEKLFF. Looking up the rest from reference TRBV5-1 and TRBJ1-4 gives the full variable domain: KAGVTQTPRYLIKTRGQQVTLSCSPISGHRSVSWYQQTPGQGLQFLFEYFSETQRNKGNFPGRFSGRQFSNSRSEMNVSTLELGDSALYLCASHIGQSNEKLFFGSGTQLSVL.

The CDR3 coding sequence is TGTGCCAGCAGTGAAGTTGGTTCTACTAGCACAGATACGCAGTATTTT. It translates to CASSEVGSTSTDTQYF. V and J are TRBV25-1 and TRBJ2-3; D is uncertain. The CDR3 sequence is 16 residues long. Germline V CDR1 and CDR2: MGHDK, SYGVNS. The V gene lost 2 bases and the J gene lost 0 bases, with 12 bases spanning the gap.

The chain links TRBV4-2 to TRBJ2-7, with 11 bases fitting TRBD2. CDR1 is LGHNA, CDR2 YNFKEQ, per germline. This CDR3 has 17 residues. After removal of 0 bases from V and 4 bases from J, the junction contained 8 bases not matched to a gene. The CDR3 loop is CASSQDTPSGGRYEQYF. In DNA, the CDR3 is TGTGCCAGCAGCCAAGATACCCCTAGCGGGGGGAGGTACGAGCAGTACTTC.

This clone is medium-sized in the sample. The genes are TRBV2 and TRBJ2-3; D unresolved. The CDR3 is 13 amino acids. V lost 2 bases and J 2 bases, leaving 5 bases between the germline ends. CDR1 and CDR2 (germline): SNHLY, FYNNEI. The CDR3 loop reads CASSEPFTDTQYF. The CDR3 DNA sequence: TGTGCCAGCAGTGAACCTTTCACAGATACGCAGTATTTT.

A remark on this clone: The identical CDR3 is also encoded by other nucleotide sequences in the sample. V is TRBV6-5 and J is TRBJ2-7; 8 bases agree with TRBD1. Looked up from germline, CDR1 is MNHEY and CDR2 is SVGAGI. V was clipped by 6 bases and J by 4 bases; unmatched bases: 8. The CDR3 loop spans 14 amino acids. As DNA, the CDR3 is TGTGCCAGCAGCCTCCGGACAGGGAGGTACGAGCAGTACTTC. Translation gives CASSLRTGRYEQYF.

The chain combines TRBV27 with TRBJ2-2; 13 nucleotides align to TRBD2. Germline values: CDR1 MNHEY, CDR2 SMNVEV (reference sequence). This CDR3 is 15 amino acids long. The ends lost 5 bases at V and 8 bases at J; junction bases unmatched: 5. The CDR3 sequence: CASSHGLAGVGELFF. The CDR3 DNA is TGTGCCAGCAGTCATGGACTAGCGGGGGTTGGGGAGCTGTTTTTT.

This clone was recorded only once. The chain has TRBV9 and TRBJ2-1, with 12 bases identical to TRBD2. Germline assignment: CDR1 SGDLS and CDR2 YYNGEE. V was clipped by 0 bases and J by 7 bases; unmatched bases: 8. The CDR3 is 17 residues long. The CDR3, as DNA: TGTGCCAGCAGCGTAGCTAGCGGGGGGGCCGGGGTGAATGAGCAGTTCTTC. Its protein is CASSVASGGAGVNEQFF.

The rearrangement uses TRBV19 and TRBJ1-1, with 7 positions matching TRBD1. This CDR3 is built from 13 residues. Germline loops: CDR1 LNHDA, CDR2 SQIVND (reference sequence). The V and J ends lost 5 bases and 7 bases, in that order; junction bases with no gene match: 7. The CDR3 loop reads CASSAGTAGEAFF. In nucleotides, the CDR3 is TGTGCCAGTAGTGCCGGGACAGCGGGTGAAGCTTTCTTT. Full variable domain (rest looked up from reference TRBV19 and TRBJ1-1): DGGITQSPKYLFRKEGQNVTLSCEQNLNHDAMYWYRQDPGQGLRLIYYSQIVNDFQKGDIAEGYSVSREKKESFPLTVTSAQKNPTAFYLCASSAGTAGEAFFGQGTRLTVV.

V usage is TRBV7-8 and J usage is TRBJ1-3; D gene ambiguous. This CDR3 has 15 amino acids. Germline V CDR1 and CDR2: SGHVS, FQNEAQ. Trimming stripped 6 bases from V and 4 bases from J, with 16 bases between. The CDR3 DNA reads TGTGCCAGCAGAGAGACTGGAGTAGCCGGAAACACCATATATTTT. Translating gives CASRETGVAGNTIYF.

This clone showed up just a few times. The chain is built from TRBV7-9 and TRBJ1-5; 7 nucleotides align to TRBD1. V lost 4 bases, J lost 2 bases, and 5 bases stayed unmatched. CDR1 and CDR2 (germline): SEHNR, FQNEAQ (reference sequence). The CDR3 totals 15 residues. The CDR3 nucleotides read TGTGCCAGCAGCTCCTACAGGGGAGGCAATCAGCCCCAGCATTTT. Translated, it gives CASSSYRGGNQPQHF.

This clone was detected a few times. The chain couples TRBV5-4 to TRBJ2-1; 8 positions agree with TRBD1. From germline, CDR1 is SGHNT and CDR2 YYREEE (reference sequence). CDR3 size: 19 residues. The V and J ends lost 3 bases and 1 base, in that order; junction bases with no gene match: 15. The CDR3 DNA sequence: TGTGCCAGCAGCTCTGGACAGGGAAATTTAGAGTGGTCCTACAATGAGCAGTTCTTC. Translated: CASSSGQGNLEWSYNEQFF.

The chain joins TRBV3-1 (or the pseudogene TRBV3-2) to TRBJ2-5; possible D gene TRBD2, 6 bases. Trimming took 0 bases from V and 2 from J, leaving 13 bases between them. Germline V gene data show CDR1 as LGHDT and CDR2 as YNNKEL (reference sequence). CDR3 length: 16 amino acids. The CDR3: CASSQDWRAAQETQYF. In DNA form, the CDR3 reads TGTGCCAGCAGCCAAGATTGGAGGGCGGCGCAAGAGACCCAGTACTTC.

This chain connects TRBV6-5 to TRBJ2-1; tentatively, D is TRBD2 (7 bases). The CDR3 is made up of 16 amino acids. Trimming left V 2 bases short and J 6 bases short, with 17 bases between. The germline V gene encodes CDR1 MNHEY and CDR2 SVGAGI. DNA for the CDR3: TGTGCCAGCAGTTACCGCTTTGGGGGGGCTTTCAATGAGCAGTTCTTC. It is translated as CASSYRFGGAFNEQFF.

The chain's CDR3 is CASIGGGETQYF. The CDR3 DNA reads TGTGCCAGCATAGGAGGCGGGGAGACCCAGTACTTC. This chain links TRBV21-1 with TRBJ2-5; TRBD2, the D gene given by the table, was not confirmed from the DNA. TRBV21-1 corresponds to a pseudogene. The CDR3 is made up of 12 amino acids.

This clone was seen more than once but under ten times. This chain uses TRBV7-9 with TRBJ1-1; maybe TRBD1 (6 bases). The CDR3 is 15 amino acids. Germline loops: CDR1 SEHNR, CDR2 FQNEAQ (reference sequence). Trimming shortened V by 5 bases and J by 0 bases, and 13 bases separated the two germline ends. This chain's CDR3 is CASSASGHLNTEAFF. CDR3 DNA sequence: TGTGCCAGCAGCGCCTCGGGACATTTGAACACTGAAGCTTTCTTT. Based on the CDR3 plus reference TRBV7-9 and TRBJ1-1, the full variable domain is DTGVSQNPRHKITKRGQNVTFRCDPISEHNRLYWYRQTLGQGPEFLTYFQNEAQLEKSRLLSDRFSAERPKGSFSTLEIQRTEQGDSAMYLCASSASGHLNTEAFFGQGTRLTVV.

The gene calls are TRBV9 and TRBJ2-5; 7 bases are shared with TRBD2. CDR1 and CDR2 from the germline V gene are SGDLS and YYNGEE. The CDR3 is made up of 14 amino acids. With V trimmed by 0 bases and J by 2 bases, 1 base remained unmatched. The CDR3, as DNA: TGTGCCAGCAGCGTAGAACTAGCGCAAGAGACCCAGTACTTC. This codes for CASSVELAQETQYF.

V and J are TRBV6-5 and TRBJ1-1, with D maybe TRBD1 (5 bases). The germline V gene has CDR1 MNHEY and CDR2 SVGAGI. The CDR3 is made up of 12 amino acids. V gave up 5 bases and J gave up 1 base, with 5 bases separating them. CDR3 region: CASSTGNTEAFF. CDR3 bases: TGTGCCAGCAGTACAGGGAACACTGAAGCTTTCTTT.

The chain is built from TRBV19 and TRBJ1-2, with D perhaps matching TRBD1 (5 bases). Germline lookup yields CDR1 LNHDA and CDR2 SQIVND (reference sequence). Deletions cut 3 bases from V and 7 bases from J, with 12 bases between. The CDR3 has 13 amino acids. For the CDR3, the DNA is TGTGCCAGTAGTATCCAGGGAGGTTCTGGCTACACCTTC. The encoded protein is CASSIQGGSGYTF. The full variable domain, with the rest looked up from reference TRBV19 and TRBJ1-2, is DGGITQSPKYLFRKEGQNVTLSCEQNLNHDAMYWYRQDPGQGLRLIYYSQIVNDFQKGDIAEGYSVSREKKESFPLTVTSAQKNPTAFYLCASSIQGGSGYTFGSGTRLTVV.